This is a list of T cell receptor beta chains from one sample in a study of shared clonotypes between healthy human individuals. The method was immunoSEQ multiplex PCR; TCRdb's version includes in-frame clones alone and lacks a portion of them. Among around 450,000 clones listed, around 75% were seen once. Sequencing was done on a sample of PBMCs. The receptor set was obtained from a woman between 35 and 50 years old in good health. Some clones in this sample may be carry-over from other donors' samples. Each CDR3 is given with its conserved first and last residue. A D gene is named only where the DNA matches it firmly. The listing skips clone size in some rows; elsewhere it reads once, few, many or a size class.

TGTGCCAGCAGCTTACTGGGGAACACAGATACGCAGTATTTT	CASSLLGNTDTQYF	-	TRBV7-2	TRBJ2-3	-
TGTGCCAGCTCACCAAAGGGACCTCAAGGGGGGACTGAAGCTTTCTTT	CASSPKGPQGGTEAFF	-	TRBV18	TRBJ1-1	-
TGCGCCAGCAGTCGGGGGACCACTGAAGCTTTCTTT	CASSRGTTEAFF	few	TRBV5-1	TRBJ1-1	-
TGTGCCAGCAGCCCTCGACAGGCGACGGGAAAACTGTTTTTT	CASSPRQATGKLFF	-	TRBV9	TRBJ1-4	-
TGTGCCAGCAGCCCCGGACCAAACCAAGAGACCCAGTACTTC	CASSPGPNQETQYF	-	TRBV7-7	TRBJ2-5	-
TGTGCCAGCAGTCCTCCAGCGGGAGGGCTTGGCACGCAGTATTTT	CASSPPAGGLGTQYF	-	TRBV28	TRBJ2-3	TRBD2
TGTGCCAGCAGTGCGGACAGGGGGGTCACTGAAGCTTTCTTT	CASSADRGVTEAFF	-	TRBV6-1	TRBJ1-1	TRBD1
TGTGCCAGCAGCCGGGACAGGGATGAAAAACTGTTTTTT	CASSRDRDEKLFF	few	TRBV5-4	TRBJ1-4	TRBD1
TGTGCCAGCAGGGTTGCGTCAGTAGGCTCCTACAATGAGCAGTTCTTC	CASRVASVGSYNEQFF	-	TRBV28	TRBJ2-1	-
TGTGCCAGCAGTTTAAGAGGGGAATCCTACGAGCAGTACTTC	CASSLRGESYEQYF	once	TRBV27	TRBJ2-7	-
TGCAGCGTTAGCGGGAGAGACGCTTCTAGCACAGATACGCAGTATTTT	CSVSGRDASSTDTQYF	-	TRBV29-1	TRBJ2-3	TRBD2
TGTGCCAGCAGTTCCCCGGAGAAGGGGGCCTACGAGCAGTACTTC	CASSSPEKGAYEQYF	-	TRBV6-5	TRBJ2-7	-
TGTGCCAGCAGCCTAGGGACAGCAACTGAAGCTTTCTTT	CASSLGTATEAFF	-	TRBV7-3	TRBJ1-1	TRBD1
TGTGCCAGTAGTATGCGGGAGATAGCCTACAATGAGCAGTTCTTC	CASSMREIAYNEQFF	-	TRBV19	TRBJ2-1	TRBD2
TGTGCCAGCAGCTTAATGCGGGGGGAGTACAATGAGCAGTTCTTC	CASSLMRGEYNEQFF	once	TRBV7-9	TRBJ2-1	TRBD2
TGTGCCAGCAGTTTATCGGCGGGAGGCCCCCCGGAGCTGTTTTTT	CASSLSAGGPPELFF	-	TRBV27	TRBJ2-2	TRBD2
TGTGCCAGCAGTTTATCCAGCGGGAGGAGTGAGCAGTACTTC	CASSLSSGRSEQYF	once	TRBV27	TRBJ2-7	TRBD2
TGTGCCAGCAGCTTCGGGCAGGGCCTCCCTAATTCACCCCTCCACTTT	CASSFGQGLPNSPLHF	few	TRBV11-2	TRBJ1-6	-
TGTGCCAGCCGCCGGGCCCCGAATGAAAAACTGTTTTTT	CASRRAPNEKLFF	-	TRBV7-9	TRBJ1-4	-
TGTGCCGCAAAAGGGGCGGTGGGTACAGATACGCAGTATTTT	CAAKGAVGTDTQYF	many	TRBV19	TRBJ2-3	-
TGTGCCAGCTCACCAGGGGCGCGGAGCTCCTACAATGAGCAGTTCTTC	CASSPGARSSYNEQFF	-	TRBV18	TRBJ2-1	-
TGTGCCAGCAGCTCCCGGGAGCAAGAGACCCAGTACTTC	CASSSREQETQYF	-	TRBV7-6	TRBJ2-5	-
TGTGCCAGCAGTTTACAAGCGGGAGGGTCCTACGAGCAGTACTTC	CASSLQAGGSYEQYF	-	TRBV27	TRBJ2-7	TRBD2
TGTGCCAGTACCCCTTCACTAGCGGGAGGGCCAGGGGTTCGGTATTTT	CASTPSLAGGPGVRYF	-	TRBV19	TRBJ2-3	TRBD2
TGTGCCAGCAGCGTAGTCGGCGGTGAAGCTTTCTTT	CASSVVGGEAFF	-	TRBV9	TRBJ1-1	-
TGTGCCAGCAGCTACCGACAGGGACTCATGAACACTGAAGCTTTCTTT	CASSYRQGLMNTEAFF	-	TRBV7-9	TRBJ1-1	TRBD1
TGTGCCAGCTCACCCGACCCGACGGGGGCTGGAAACACCATATATTTT	CASSPDPTGAGNTIYF	-	TRBV18	TRBJ1-3	-
TGCGCCAGCAGCTTGGCGGGAGAGACCCAGTACTTC	CASSLAGETQYF	-	TRBV5-1	TRBJ2-5	-
TGCGCCAGCAGCTCGGGGACAGGGAAAAGTGAAGCTTTCTTT	CASSSGTGKSEAFF	-	TRBV5-1	TRBJ1-1	TRBD1
TGTGCCAGCAGCTTCTTCTTCATGAACACTGAAGCTTTCTTT	CASSFFFMNTEAFF	-	TRBV7-2	TRBJ1-1	-
TGTGCCAGCAGCTTAGGCTGGGGAGACACTGAAGCTTTCTTT	CASSLGWGDTEAFF	-	TRBV7-2	TRBJ1-1	-
TGTGCCAGCAGCTTGGGCAGCCGGAACTATGGCTACACCTTC	CASSLGSRNYGYTF	-	TRBV7-2	TRBJ1-2	-
TGTGCCAGCAGCGTAGTTAGCCAGTCAAACACCATATATTTT	CASSVVSQSNTIYF	-	TRBV9	TRBJ1-3	-
TGTGCCAGCAGCTTAGACAGGCTAGCGGGAGTCGAATCCAGGTCAGATACGCAGTATTTT	CASSLDRLAGVESRSDTQYF	-	TRBV11-3	TRBJ2-3	TRBD2
TGCGCCAGCAGCGCGGACGGTGGAAACACCATATATTTT	CASSADGGNTIYF	-	TRBV5-1	TRBJ1-3	-
TGCAGCGTTGCCAGGGCAGCTGAAGCTTTCTTT	CSVARAAEAFF	-	TRBV29-1	TRBJ1-1	-
TGTGCCAGCAGTTTCCGCAGGCTAGCAGCCAGCTACTACGAGCAGTACTTC	CASSFRRLAASYYEQYF	once	TRBV28	TRBJ2-7	-
TGTGCCAGCAGCTTAGCGGGAGCTAGCAATGAGCAGTTCTTC	CASSLAGASNEQFF	-	TRBV7-9	TRBJ2-1	-
TGTGCCAGCAGCTTGGCGGGGGCCCCCGAGCAGTACTTC	CASSLAGAPEQYF	-	TRBV5-4	TRBJ2-7	-
TGTGCCAGCAGTTTATCCGGGACAGGCGGGTCCAACTATGGCTACACCTTC	CASSLSGTGGSNYGYTF	-	TRBV28	TRBJ1-2	TRBD1
TGTGCCAGCAGCTCAACCCTTGGGAGGGACAGGGGGCCCGGGGAGCTGTTTTTT	CASSSTLGRDRGPGELFF	-	TRBV7-9	TRBJ2-2	TRBD1
TGTGCCAGCAGCTTAGGGACAGTTATGATCGGAGAGCAGTTCTTC	CASSLGTVMIGEQFF	-	TRBV7-8	TRBJ2-1	-
TGTGCCAGCAGTGAAGTAGGGACTGGAAACACCATATATTTT	CASSEVGTGNTIYF	-	TRBV6-1	TRBJ1-3	-
TGTGCCAGCAGCCAAGGTAGCGGGAGATACGAGCAGTACTTC	CASSQGSGRYEQYF	-	TRBV4-2	TRBJ2-7	TRBD2
TGTGCCAGCAGCGCACGGACTAGCGGCGGCAATACGCAGTATTTT	CASSARTSGGNTQYF	once	TRBV7-6	TRBJ2-3	TRBD2
TGTGCCAGCAGCCGGGCGGGACCCCCCCAAGAGACCCAGTACTTC	CASSRAGPPQETQYF	-	TRBV7-3	TRBJ2-5	-
TGTGCCAGCAGCCTTACCGGCGGGGCAGCTTCTGGAAACACCATATATTTT	CASSLTGGAASGNTIYF	few	TRBV9	TRBJ1-3	-
TGTGCCAGCAGTTACTCGAAGCTAAACACTGAAGCTTTCTTT	CASSYSKLNTEAFF	few	TRBV6-5	TRBJ1-1	-
TGTGCCAGCAGTTTGATCCTCCTGAACACCGGGGAGCTGTTTTTT	CASSLILLNTGELFF	-	TRBV28	TRBJ2-2	-
TGTGCCAGCAGCGTAGCTGAAATCTCTGGAAACACCATATATTTT	CASSVAEISGNTIYF	-	TRBV9	TRBJ1-3	-
TGTGCCTGGAGCCCAGCCAGGGTCACTGAAGCTTTCTTT	CAWSPARVTEAFF	few	TRBV30	TRBJ1-1	-
TGTGCCACCTTTACCTTCGTCAATGAGCAGTTCTTC	CATFTFVNEQFF	-	TRBV6-1	TRBJ2-1	-
TGCGCCAGCAGCCAAGATCAGCCACTCTCTGGAAACACCATATATTTT	CASSQDQPLSGNTIYF	-	TRBV4-3	TRBJ1-3	-
TGCGCCAGCAGCTCAGGACGGCTGGAAGAGACCCAGTACTTC	CASSSGRLEETQYF	-	TRBV5-1	TRBJ2-5	-
TGCGCCAGCCCACACCGACAGGGGAGGGACATGAACACTGAAGCTTTCTTT	CASPHRQGRDMNTEAFF	-	TRBV5-1	TRBJ1-1	TRBD1
TGTGCCAGCAGCCCTCGGGACAGGTTTCCCTCTGGGGCCAACGTCCTGACTTTC	CASSPRDRFPSGANVLTF	-	TRBV7-9	TRBJ2-6	TRBD1
TGTGCCAGTAGTTTTACAGGTAGAAGCAATCAGCCCCAGCATTTT	CASSFTGRSNQPQHF	-	TRBV19	TRBJ1-5	-